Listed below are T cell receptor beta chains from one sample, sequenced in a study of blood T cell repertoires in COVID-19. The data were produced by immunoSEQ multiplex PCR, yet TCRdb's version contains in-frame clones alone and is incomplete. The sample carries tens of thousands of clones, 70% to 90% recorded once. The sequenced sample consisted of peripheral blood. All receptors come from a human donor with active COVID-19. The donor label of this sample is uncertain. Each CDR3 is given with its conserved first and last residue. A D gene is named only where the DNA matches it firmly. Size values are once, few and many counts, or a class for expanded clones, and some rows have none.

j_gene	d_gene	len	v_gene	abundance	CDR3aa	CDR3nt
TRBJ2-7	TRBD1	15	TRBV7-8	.	CASSLYRGPNYEQYF	TGTGCCAGCAGCCTCTACAGGGGACCGAACTACGAGCAGTACTTC
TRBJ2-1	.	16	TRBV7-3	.	CASIRDAVATYNEQFF	TGTGCCAGCATCAGGGATGCAGTTGCTACCTACAATGAGCAGTTCTTC
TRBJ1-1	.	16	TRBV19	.	CASGLTWRGSNTEAFF	TGTGCCAGCGGCCTGACCTGGCGGGGGTCGAACACTGAAGCTTTCTTT
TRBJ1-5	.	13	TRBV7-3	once	CASSLDRNQPQHF	TGTGCCAGCAGCCTAGACCGTAATCAGCCCCAGCATTTT
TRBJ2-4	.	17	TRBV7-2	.	CASSLDSDYRAKNIQYF	TGTGCCAGCAGCTTAGATTCCGATTACAGAGCCAAAAACATTCAGTACTTC
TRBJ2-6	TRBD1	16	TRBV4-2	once	CASSQTGGSGANVLTF	TGTGCCAGCAGCCAGACAGGGGGCTCTGGGGCCAACGTCCTGACTTTC
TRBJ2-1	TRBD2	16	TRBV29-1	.	CSVRVPGLAAYNEQFF	TGCAGCGTCCGAGTACCGGGACTAGCGGCCTACAATGAGCAGTTCTTC
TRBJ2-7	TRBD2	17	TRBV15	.	CATSRVVGPTSGYEQYF	TGTGCCACCAGCAGAGTAGTAGGTCCCACTAGCGGCTACGAGCAGTACTTC
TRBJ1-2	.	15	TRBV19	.	CASSIGAGEYYGYTF	TGTGCCAGTAGTATAGGGGCAGGGGAGTACTATGGCTACACCTTC
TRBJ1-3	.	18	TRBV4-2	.	CASSQDPRGGISGNTIYF	TGTGCCAGCAGCCAAGATCCCCGAGGGGGAATATCTGGAAACACCATATATTTT
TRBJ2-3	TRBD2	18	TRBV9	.	CASSVGLASDPNLDTQYF	TGTGCCAGCAGCGTAGGACTAGCCTCTGACCCTAACCTAGATACGCAGTATTTT
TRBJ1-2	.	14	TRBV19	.	CASRGIGETYGYTF	TGTGCCAGTAGGGGGATCGGGGAAACTTATGGCTACACCTTC
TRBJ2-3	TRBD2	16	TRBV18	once	CASSRTSGASTDTQYF	TGTGCCAGCTCACGGACTAGCGGGGCCAGCACAGATACGCAGTATTTT
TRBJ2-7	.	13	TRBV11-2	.	CASSFRLLYEQYF	TGTGCCAGCAGCTTTCGACTGCTCTACGAGCAGTACTTC
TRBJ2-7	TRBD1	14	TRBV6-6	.	CASSHRDRGDEQYF	TGTGCCAGCAGTCACCGGGACAGGGGGGACGAGCAGTACTTC
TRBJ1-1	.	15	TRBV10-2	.	CASSISVQMNTEAFF	TGCGCCAGCAGCATATCGGTACAGATGAACACTGAAGCTTTCTTT
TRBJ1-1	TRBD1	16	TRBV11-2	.	CASSAPGQGWYTEAFF	TGTGCCAGCAGCGCACCGGGACAGGGATGGTACACTGAAGCTTTCTTT
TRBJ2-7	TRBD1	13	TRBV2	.	CASSESGGYEQYF	TGTGCCAGCAGTGAGTCAGGGGGCTACGAGCAGTACTTC
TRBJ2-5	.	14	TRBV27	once	CASSSLSLRETQYF	TGTGCCAGCAGTTCCCTCTCCCTCCGGGAGACCCAGTACTTC
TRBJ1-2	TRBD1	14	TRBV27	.	CASSFLGGGYGYTF	TGTGCCAGCAGTTTTCTAGGGGGCGGCTATGGCTACACCTTC
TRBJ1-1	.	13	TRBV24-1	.	CATKGAMNTEAFF	TGTGCCACCAAAGGAGCCATGAACACTGAAGCTTTCTTT
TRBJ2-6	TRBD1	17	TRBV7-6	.	CASSTGQEGRGANVLTF	TGTGCCAGCAGCACGGGACAGGAGGGGCGTGGGGCCAACGTCCTGACTTTC
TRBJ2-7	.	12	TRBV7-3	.	CASSLLSGEQYF	TGTGCCAGCAGCTTACTAAGCGGGGAGCAGTACTTC
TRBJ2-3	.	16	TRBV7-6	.	CASSLALLTSTDTQYF	TGTGCCAGCAGCTTAGCGTTGCTGACTAGCACAGATACGCAGTATTTT
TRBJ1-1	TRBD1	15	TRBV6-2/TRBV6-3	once	CASSQPGQMNTEAFF	TGTGCCAGCAGTCAACCGGGACAGATGAACACTGAAGCTTTCTTT
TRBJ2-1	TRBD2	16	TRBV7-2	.	CASSLASLAGINEQFF	TGTGCCAGCAGCTTAGCCTCCCTAGCGGGGATCAATGAGCAGTTCTTC
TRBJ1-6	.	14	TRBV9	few	CASSVEGRRSPLHF	TGTGCCAGCAGCGTCGAGGGGAGGAGGTCACCCCTCCACTTT
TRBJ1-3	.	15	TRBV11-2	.	CASSSNRALGSTIYF	TGTGCCAGCAGCTCTAACAGGGCGTTGGGGAGCACCATATATTTT
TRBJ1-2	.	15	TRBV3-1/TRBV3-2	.	CASSQGAYLVYGYTF	TGTGCCAGCAGCCAGGGGGCTTACCTGGTCTATGGCTACACCTTC
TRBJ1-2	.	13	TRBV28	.	CASSLPGGVGYTF	TGTGCCAGCAGCCTTCCGGGGGGCGTAGGCTACACCTTC
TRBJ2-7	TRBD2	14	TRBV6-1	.	CASSELTSGYEQYF	TGTGCCAGCAGTGAATTGACTAGCGGGTACGAGCAGTACTTC
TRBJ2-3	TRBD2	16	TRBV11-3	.	CASSLGGGAVSDTQYF	TGTGCCAGCAGCTTAGGCGGGGGGGCCGTTTCAGATACGCAGTATTTT
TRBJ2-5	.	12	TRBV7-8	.	CASSPLRETQYF	TGTGCCAGCAGCCCCCTAAGAGAGACCCAGTACTTC
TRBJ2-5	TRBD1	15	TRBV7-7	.	CASSVQGTSQETQYF	TGTGCTAGCAGCGTACAGGGGACATCACAAGAGACCCAGTACTTC
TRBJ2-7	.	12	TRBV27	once	CASSLLGGEQYF	TGTGCCAGCAGTTTGTTGGGGGGCGAGCAGTACTTC
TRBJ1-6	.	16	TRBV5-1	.	CASSFGLREDNSPLHF	TGCGCCAGCAGCTTTGGTCTCAGGGAGGATAATTCACCCCTCCACTTT
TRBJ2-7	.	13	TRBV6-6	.	CASSYLTGGEQYF	TGTGCCAGCAGTTACTTAACAGGTGGCGAGCAGTACTTC
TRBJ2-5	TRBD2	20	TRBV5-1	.	CASSLAPASGRGGYQETQYF	TGCGCCAGCAGCTTGGCCCCAGCTAGCGGGAGAGGGGGGTACCAAGAGACCCAGTACTTC
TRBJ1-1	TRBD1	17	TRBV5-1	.	CASSLVRGGLVATEAFF	TGCGCCAGCAGCTTGGTAAGAGGGGGCTTGGTGGCCACTGAAGCTTTCTTT
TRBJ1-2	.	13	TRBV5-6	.	CASSPTINYGYTF	TGTGCCAGCAGCCCGACAATCAACTATGGCTACACCTTC
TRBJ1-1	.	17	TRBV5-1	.	CASSSGGRLTVNTEAFF	TGCGCCAGCAGCTCGGGGGGAAGGTTGACCGTAAACACTGAAGCTTTCTTT
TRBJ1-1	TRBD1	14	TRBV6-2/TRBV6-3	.	CASSLTGRGTEAFF	TGTGCCAGCAGCCTGACAGGGCGCGGCACTGAAGCTTTCTTT
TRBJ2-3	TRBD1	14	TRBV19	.	CASRKGAGTDTQYF	TGTGCCAGTAGGAAGGGGGCCGGCACAGATACGCAGTATTTT
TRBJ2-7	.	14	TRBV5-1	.	CASSLAGGSYEQYF	TGCGCCAGCAGCTTAGCGGGTGGCTCCTACGAGCAGTACTTC
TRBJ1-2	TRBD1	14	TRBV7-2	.	CASSLQGGQGADTF	TGTGCCAGCAGCCTCCAGGGGGGACAGGGGGCCGACACCTTC
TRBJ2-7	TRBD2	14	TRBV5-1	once	CASSGTSGSHEQYF	TGCGCCAGCAGCGGGACTAGCGGGAGCCACGAGCAGTACTTC
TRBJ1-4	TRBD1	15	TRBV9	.	CASSVEAGGYEKLFF	TGTGCCAGCAGCGTAGAGGCAGGGGGCTATGAAAAACTGTTTTTT
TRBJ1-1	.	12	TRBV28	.	CASRTVGGEAFF	TGTGCCAGCAGGACCGTCGGGGGTGAAGCTTTCTTT
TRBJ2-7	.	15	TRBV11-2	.	CASSLSPGQNYEQYF	TGTGCCAGCAGCTTAAGCCCCGGACAGAACTACGAGCAGTACTTC
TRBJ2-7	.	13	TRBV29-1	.	CSASKGSSYEQYF	TGCAGCGCCTCCAAGGGGTCTTCCTACGAGCAGTACTTC
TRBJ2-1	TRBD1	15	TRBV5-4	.	CASRSSGQGLLEQFF	TGTGCCAGCAGATCATCGGGACAGGGTCTTCTTGAGCAGTTCTTC
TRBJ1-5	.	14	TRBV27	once	CASSPRDGVQPQHF	TGTGCCAGCAGTCCACGTGATGGAGTACAGCCCCAGCATTTT
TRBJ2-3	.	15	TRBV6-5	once	CASRWDTPGTDTQYF	TGTGCCAGCAGGTGGGATACTCCGGGGACAGATACGCAGTATTTT